The 15 T cell receptor beta chains reported below all come from one sample, sequenced in a study of monozygotic twins with inflammatory bowel disease. TCRdb processed the 5' RACE reads again and assigns one entry to each CDR3 protein, with no DNA. The repertoire table contains 440,000 or so distinct CDR3 sequences. Material: blood. These receptors all come from a human donor with ulcerative colitis or Crohn's disease, or a healthy co-twin of an affected twin (not recorded which).

The V gene is TRBV11-2, the J gene TRBJ1-5; absent DNA, TCRdb's TRBD1 call cannot be checked. The CDR3 is made up of 16 amino acids. Germline loops: CDR1 SGHAT, CDR2 FQNNGV. CDR3 residues: CASSLEGGRSNQPQHF.

J is TRBJ1-6 and V is TRBV4-2; TCRdb calls TRBD1, which cannot be checked without DNA. The germline gives CDR1 LGHNA, CDR2 YNFKEQ. The CDR3 length is 19 residues. The CDR3 sequence: CASSALGLTGGTYNSPLHF.

The chain employs TRBV6-2 or TRBV6-3 and TRBJ2-6. This CDR3 has 13 amino acids. Germline V lookup: CDR1 MNHEY, CDR2 SVGEGT. The CDR3 region is CASKVSGANVLTF.

The V call is TRBV9, the J call TRBJ1-4. Germline V gives CDR1 SGDLS, CDR2 YYNGEE. This CDR3 has 17 residues. The CDR3 reads CASSPGAWGAANEKLFF.

The gene calls are TRBV5-5 and TRBJ2-7; TCRdb returns TRBD1, unconfirmable since there is no DNA. The CDR3 totals 15 residues. Germline V gene sequence: CDR1 SGHKS, CDR2 YYEKEE (reference sequence). CDR3 sequence reads: CASRPTGDSSYEQYF.

The V call is TRBV4-1, the J call TRBJ2-5. The germline V gene encodes CDR1 MGHRA and CDR2 YSYEKL. The CDR3 contains 12 residues. The CDR3 spells CASSQDQETQYF.

The chain employs TRBV24-1 and TRBJ2-1; the TCRdb call, TRBD2, lacks DNA for checking. The germline V gene encodes CDR1 KGHDR and CDR2 SFDVKD. This CDR3 comprises 16 residues. CDR3 in amino acids: CATSERGLAGVNEQFF.

The chain links TRBV9 to TRBJ1-2. This CDR3 is 14 amino acids long. Germline V gene lookup returns CDR1 SGDLS and CDR2 YYNGEE. CDR3 sequence: CASSVPGQADGYTF. Complete variable domain (other parts from reference TRBV9 and TRBJ1-2): DSGVTQTPKHLITATGQRVTLRCSPRSGDLSVYWYQQSLDQGLQFLIQYYNGEERAKGNILERFSAQQFPDLHSELNLSSLELGDSALYFCASSVPGQADGYTFGSGTRLTVV.

This chain connects TRBV28 to TRBJ1-2; TCRdb's assignment of TRBD1 cannot be checked, as there is no DNA. The CDR3 spans 15 residues. The germline V gene encodes CDR1 MDHEN and CDR2 SYDVKM. Here the CDR3 reads CASSPDSQGRRGYTF.

V gene TRBV10-3 combines with J gene TRBJ1-1. This CDR3 contains 13 residues. Per the germline V gene, CDR1 is ENHRY and CDR2 is SYGVKD. The CDR3 region is CAIRFEANTEAFF.

This chain uses TRBV30 with TRBJ1-3. The germline V gene has CDR1 GTSNPN and CDR2 SVGIG (reference sequence). This CDR3 spans 13 amino acids. CDR3 residues: CAWNPGAGNTIYF.

The CDR3 loop reads CASKGDSGASDTQYF. The chain recombines TRBV2 with TRBJ2-3; the D call of TRBD2 rests on TCRdb alone, since no DNA is present to check it. This CDR3 has 15 amino acids. Germline V gene sequence: CDR1 SNHLY, CDR2 FYNNEI.

This chain connects TRBV4-3 to TRBJ2-1. Germline V gene lookup returns CDR1 LGHNA and CDR2 YSLEER. This CDR3 has 14 residues. CDR3 amino acids: CASSQDRGRNEQFF.

The chain carries TRBV3-1 and TRBJ1-2; TCRdb picks TRBD1, but there is no DNA to check that call. The CDR3 runs 13 residues. The V gene's germline CDR1 is LGHDT and CDR2 YNNKEL (reference sequence). The CDR3: CASSQDKEGQSSF.

The V gene is TRBV4-1, the J gene TRBJ2-4; checking the TCRdb D call of TRBD1 is not possible without DNA. The CDR3 runs to 11 residues. The germline V gene has CDR1 MGHRA and CDR2 YSYEKL. CDR3 amino acids: CASSQGRFQYF.